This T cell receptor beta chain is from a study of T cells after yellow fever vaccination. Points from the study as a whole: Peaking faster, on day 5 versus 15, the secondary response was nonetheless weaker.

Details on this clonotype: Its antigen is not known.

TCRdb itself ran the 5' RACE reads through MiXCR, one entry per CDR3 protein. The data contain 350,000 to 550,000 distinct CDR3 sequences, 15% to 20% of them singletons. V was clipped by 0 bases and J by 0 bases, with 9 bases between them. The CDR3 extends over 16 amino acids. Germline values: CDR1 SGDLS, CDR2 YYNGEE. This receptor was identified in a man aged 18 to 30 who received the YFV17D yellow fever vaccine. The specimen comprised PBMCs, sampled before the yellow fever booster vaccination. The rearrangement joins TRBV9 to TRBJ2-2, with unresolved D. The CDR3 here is CASSVVGNANTGELFF. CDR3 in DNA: TGTGCCAGCAGCGTAGTGGGGAACGCGAACACCGGGGAGCTGTTTTTT.